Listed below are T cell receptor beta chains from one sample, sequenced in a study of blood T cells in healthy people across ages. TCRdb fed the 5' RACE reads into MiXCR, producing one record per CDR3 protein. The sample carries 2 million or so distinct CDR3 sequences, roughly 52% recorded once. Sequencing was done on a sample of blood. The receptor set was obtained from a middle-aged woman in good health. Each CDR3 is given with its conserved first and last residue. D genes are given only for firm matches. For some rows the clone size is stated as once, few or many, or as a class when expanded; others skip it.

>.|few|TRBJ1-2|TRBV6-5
TGTGCCAGCAGTTACCAGGGCCGGAACTATGGCTACACCTTC
CASSYQGRNYGYTF
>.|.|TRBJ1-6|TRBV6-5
TGTGCCGGCAGGTCCAGCTCCTATAATTCACCCCTCCACTTT
CAGRSSSYNSPLHF
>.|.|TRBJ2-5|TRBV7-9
TGTGCCGGCAGCTTAGACGTCACCCAAGAGACCCAGTACTTC
CAGSLDVTQETQYF
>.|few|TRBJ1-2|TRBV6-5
TGTGCCAGCAGTTATGGAAGAGAGGGCGGCTACACCTTC
CASSYGREGGYTF
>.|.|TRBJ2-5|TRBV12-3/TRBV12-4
TGTGCCAGCAGTTTAGGGGGACACCCTTGGGGGGCCCAGTACTTC
CASSLGGHPWGAQYF
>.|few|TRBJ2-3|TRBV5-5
TGTGCCAGCAGCACCGGACACTCTTCTAGCACAGATACGCAGTATTTT
CASSTGHSSSTDTQYF
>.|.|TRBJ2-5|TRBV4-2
TGTGCCAGCAGCCAAGGAGCAGGAGAAGAGACCCAGTACTTC
CASSQGAGEETQYF
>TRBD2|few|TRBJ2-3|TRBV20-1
TGCAGTGCTAGAGGGGGGGGGACGCAGTATTTT
CSARGGGTQYF
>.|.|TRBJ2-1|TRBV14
TGTGCCAGCAGCCAAGCTTCCACCATGAATGAGCAGTTCTTC
CASSQASTMNEQFF
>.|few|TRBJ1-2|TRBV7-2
TGTGCCAGCAGCTTAGAAGGGGAGGGGAACTATGGCTACACCTTC
CASSLEGEGNYGYTF
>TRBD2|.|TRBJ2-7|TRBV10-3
TGTGCCATCAGTGAGATGGCGGGGGGTATCTACGAGCAGTACTTC
CAISEMAGGIYEQYF
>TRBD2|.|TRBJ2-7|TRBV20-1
TGCAGTGCTATGGGACTAGCGGGGGGGGAGAGCTCCTACGAGCAGTACTTC
CSAMGLAGGESSYEQYF
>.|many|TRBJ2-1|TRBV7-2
TGTGCCAGCAGTTACTACAATGAGCAGTTCTTC
CASSYYNEQFF
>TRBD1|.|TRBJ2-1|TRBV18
TGTGCCAGTTCGGACAGGGCCATACAGGTTTACAATGAGCAGTTCTTC
CASSDRAIQVYNEQFF
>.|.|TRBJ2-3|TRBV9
TGTGCCAGCGGGAAAGACACAGGTACGCAGTATTTT
CASGKDTGTQYF
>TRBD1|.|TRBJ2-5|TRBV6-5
TGTGCCAGCAGTACAGGACAGGAATGGAAGACCCAGTACTTC
CASSTGQEWKTQYF
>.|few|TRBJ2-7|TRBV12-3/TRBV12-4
TGTGCCTGCTCCCCGGGAGACAACGAGCAGTACTTC
CACSPGDNEQYF
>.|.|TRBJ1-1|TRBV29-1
TGCAGCGTGGCCCGAGGTGAAGCTTTCTTT
CSVARGEAFF
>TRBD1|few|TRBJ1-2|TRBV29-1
TGCAGCGTTCCCTCCGACCTCCCGGGACAGGGGGCTCTCGGCTACACCTTC
CSVPSDLPGQGALGYTF
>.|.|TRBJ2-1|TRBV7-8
TGTGCCAGCAAAAACCTGGGGACAAAGCTGCGGGAGACCCAGTTCTTC
CASKNLGTKLRETQFF
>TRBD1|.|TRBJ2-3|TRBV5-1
TGCGCCAGCAGCTTTCTCGGGGTCACAGGGGTTTCTAGCACAGATACGCAGTATTTT
CASSFLGVTGVSSTDTQYF
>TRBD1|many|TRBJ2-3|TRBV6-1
TGTGCCAGCAGTGGCACCGGGACAGGGGGAGTCACAGATACGCAGTATTTT
CASSGTGTGGVTDTQYF
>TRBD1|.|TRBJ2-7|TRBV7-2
TGTGCCAGCAGCCCCGGACAGGGGATGAAGAACGAGCAGTACTTC
CASSPGQGMKNEQYF
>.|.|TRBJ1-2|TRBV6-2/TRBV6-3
TGTGCCAGCAGTTACTACTCGACGGCTTATGGCTACACCTTC
CASSYYSTAYGYTF
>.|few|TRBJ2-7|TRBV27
TGTGCCAGCAGTTCGATAGCCTACGAGCAGTACTTC
CASSSIAYEQYF
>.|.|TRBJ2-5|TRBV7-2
TGTGCCAGCAGCTCCTATCCCGGACAAGAGCAGTACTTC
CASSSYPGQEQYF
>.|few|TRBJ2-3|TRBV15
TGTGCCACCAGCCCGGCGGCCGGAATCACAGATACGCAGTATTTT
CATSPAAGITDTQYF
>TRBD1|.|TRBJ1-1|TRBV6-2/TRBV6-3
TGTGCCAGCAGTTACCCGGACAGGGGATTCTCAAACACTGAAGCTTTCTTT
CASSYPDRGFSNTEAFF
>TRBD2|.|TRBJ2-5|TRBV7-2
TGTGCCAGCAGCTTAGTAGCGGGGGCCCTCCAAGAGACCCAGTACTTC
CASSLVAGALQETQYF
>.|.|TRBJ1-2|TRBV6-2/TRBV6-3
TGTGCCAGCAGTTACGGAAACTTAAACTATGGCTACACCTTC
CASSYGNLNYGYTF
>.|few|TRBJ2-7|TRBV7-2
TGTGCCAGCAGCCTAGGGGGGGCGAACGAGCAGTACTTC
CASSLGGANEQYF
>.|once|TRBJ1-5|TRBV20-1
TGCAGTGCTAGAGATGGAAGGGTTCATAGCAATCAGCCCCAGCATTTT
CSARDGRVHSNQPQHF
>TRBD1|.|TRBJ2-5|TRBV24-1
TGTGCCACAGCGGACAGGGTCAATTCGGTGACCCAGTACTTC
CATADRVNSVTQYF
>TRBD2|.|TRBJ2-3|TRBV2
TGTGCCAGCACAGACCCGGGACTAGTGGCAGATACGCAGTATTTT
CASTDPGLVADTQYF
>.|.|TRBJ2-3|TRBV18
TGTGCCAGCTCACCAATCCAACAGACAGATACGCAGTATTTT
CASSPIQQTDTQYF
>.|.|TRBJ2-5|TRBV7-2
TGTGCCAGCAGCTTAAGTAGTGTACCAGAGACCCAGTACTTC
CASSLSSVPETQYF
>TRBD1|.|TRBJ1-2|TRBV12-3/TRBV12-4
TGTGCCAGCAGTTTAAAGGTGGGGACAGAACTCTATGGCTACACCTTC
CASSLKVGTELYGYTF
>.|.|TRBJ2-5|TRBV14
TGTGCCAGCAGCCCCCCGGGCTGGTACCAAGAGACCCAGTACTTC
CASSPPGWYQETQYF
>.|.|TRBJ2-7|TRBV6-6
TGTGCCGGCAGTTCAGGGACATATTACGAGCAGTACTTC
CAGSSGTYYEQYF
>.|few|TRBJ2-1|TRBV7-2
TGTGCCAGCAGTTTAGGGGGGGCGCGGACTGAGCAGTTCTTC
CASSLGGARTEQFF
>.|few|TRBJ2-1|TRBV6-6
TGTGCCAGCAGTCGCCTAGGCCCGGATCGGGAGCAGTTCTTC
CASSRLGPDREQFF
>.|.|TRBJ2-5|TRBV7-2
TGTGCCAGCATCTTAGTCGGATACGTTCCGTACTTC
CASILVGYVPYF
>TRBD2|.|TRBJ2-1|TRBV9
TGTGCCAGCAGCGTAGAACTAGCGGGGAAGGTTGAGCAGTTCTTC
CASSVELAGKVEQFF
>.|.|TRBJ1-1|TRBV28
TGTGCCAGCAGCCAGGCAGCCCCTTCCAAAGCTTTCTTT
CASSQAAPSKAFF
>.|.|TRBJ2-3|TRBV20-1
TGCAGTGCTAGGGGAACGGGGGTCGGGGTTCAAGATACGCAGTATTTT
CSARGTGVGVQDTQYF
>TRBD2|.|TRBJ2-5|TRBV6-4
TGTGCCAGCAGTACAAACGGGGGGAGCGAGACCCAGTACTTC
CASSTNGGSETQYF
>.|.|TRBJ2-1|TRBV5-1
TGCGCCAGCAGCCTGGGGGATTTCGACAATGAGCAGTTCTTC
CASSLGDFDNEQFF
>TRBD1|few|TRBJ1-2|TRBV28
TGTGCCAGCAGTCTCCCAGGGACAGGGCGGTATGGCTACACCTTC
CASSLPGTGRYGYTF
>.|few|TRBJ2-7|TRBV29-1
TGCAGCGGGAGCTCGCGGGCAGACGAGCAGTACTTC
CSGSSRADEQYF
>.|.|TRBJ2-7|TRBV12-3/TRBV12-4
TGTGCCAGCAGGTTTACAGGGTTCAACGAGCAGTACTTC
CASRFTGFNEQYF